These T cell receptor beta chains were read from a single sample in a study of blood T cell repertoires in COVID-19. Profiled with immunoSEQ multiplex PCR; TCRdb holds only in-frame clones, not every one. The table has about 80,000 clones, over 75% seen once. Material: peripheral blood. The receptors come from a man older than 75 with acute or convalescent COVID-19. Both conserved end residues are part of each CDR3. A D gene is named only where the DNA matches it firmly. Some rows mark clone size as missing; the rest say once, few, many or name a class of expanded clone.

. | TRBJ1-2 | TRBV2 | TRBD1 | CASSLTPGQGDGYTF | TGTGCCAGCAGCCTGACCCCGGGACAGGGGGATGGCTACACCTTC
. | TRBJ1-1 | TRBV30 | . | CAWSTYMNTEAFF | TGTGCCTGGAGTACATACATGAACACTGAAGCTTTCTTT
few | TRBJ2-7 | TRBV5-4 | TRBD2 | CASSPPPTSGAADEQYF | TGTGCCAGCAGCCCACCGCCGACTAGCGGGGCCGCGGACGAGCAGTACTTC
. | TRBJ2-2 | TRBV5-6 | TRBD1 | CASSPLGTGYTGELFF | TGTGCCAGCAGCCCCCTAGGGACAGGGTACACCGGGGAGCTGTTTTTT
. | TRBJ1-2 | TRBV5-1 | TRBD1 | CASSPLTGQGRGGYTF | TGCGCCAGCAGCCCGCTAACCGGACAGGGAAGGGGTGGCTACACCTTC
once | TRBJ2-5 | TRBV6-6 | . | CASSERYETQYF | TGTGCCAGCAGTGAGAGATACGAGACCCAGTACTTC
. | TRBJ1-2 | TRBV7-9 | . | CASSSSPRRGWDYGYTF | TGTGCCAGCAGCTCATCTCCCCGGCGGGGATGGGACTATGGCTACACCTTC
few | TRBJ1-1 | TRBV18 | . | CASSPTVNTEAFF | TGTGCCAGCTCACCGACAGTGAACACTGAAGCTTTCTTT
few | TRBJ2-3 | TRBV6-5 | . | CASSYSAESTDTQYF | TGTGCCAGCAGTTACTCGGCGGAGAGCACAGATACGCAGTATTTT
. | TRBJ2-7 | TRBV12-3/TRBV12-4 | TRBD2 | CASSLEASGEQYF | TGTGCCAGCAGTTTAGAGGCTAGCGGGGAGCAGTACTTC
. | TRBJ1-2 | TRBV7-9 | . | CASSLGPNYGYTF | TGTGCCAGCAGCTTAGGGCCTAACTATGGCTACACCTTC
. | TRBJ2-1 | TRBV11-2 | . | CASSPGLRTAGNEQFF | TGTGCCAGCAGCCCGGGTCTCAGGACGGCAGGGAATGAGCAGTTCTTC
once | TRBJ1-2 | TRBV5-1 | . | CASSADNGGGYTF | TGCGCCAGCAGCGCGGACAACGGCGGAGGCTACACCTTC